A selection of T cell receptor beta chains follows, all from one sample in a study of patients and donors after allogeneic stem cell transplantation. Each CDR3 protein is one row after TCRdb ran MiXCR on the RT-PCR reads. The table lists about 87,000 distinct CDR3 sequences, 5% of them singletons. The sequenced material came from blood, either unsorted or a sorted T cell fraction (not recorded which). The receptors derive from a human donor who was either an allogeneic HSCT recipient or a stem cell or donor lymphocyte infusion donor (not recorded which). It is not recorded whose cells these are; they may come from a transplant donor. The CDR3 runs from the conserved cysteine through the conserved F or W. Each record gives: clone size, V gene, D gene, J gene, CDR3 protein, CDR3 DNA. The D gene is left open where the match is weak. Expanded clones get a size class; other rows say once, few or many, or leave the size out.

size: many; V: TRBV27; D: .; J: TRBJ1-1; CDR3: CASSRQTTNTEAFF; DNA: TGTGCCAGCAGTCGACAGACCACGAACACTGAAGCTTTCTTT
size: many; V: TRBV5-1; D: .; J: TRBJ2-7; CDR3: CASSLGRDIYEQYF; DNA: TGCGCCAGCAGCTTGGGTCGGGACATCTACGAGCAGTACTTC
size: many; V: TRBV12-3/TRBV12-4; D: .; J: TRBJ1-1; CDR3: CASSYGFTEAFF; DNA: TGTGCCAGCAGTTATGGGTTCACTGAAGCTTTCTTT
size: many; V: TRBV24-1; D: TRBD1; J: TRBJ2-2; CDR3: CATAPGQGRTGELFF; DNA: TGTGCCACCGCCCCGGGACAGGGGCGTACCGGGGAGCTGTTTTTT
size: many; V: TRBV6-2/TRBV6-3; D: .; J: TRBJ1-1; CDR3: CASNQGSEAFF; DNA: TGTGCCAGCAATCAGGGTTCTGAAGCTTTCTTT
size: .; V: TRBV18; D: .; J: TRBJ2-3; CDR3: CASSPPVHTDTQYF; DNA: TGTGCCAGCTCACCACCCGTGCACACAGATACGCAGTATTTT
size: many; V: TRBV9; D: .; J: TRBJ1-2; CDR3: CASSPPQGRPGYTF; DNA: TGTGCCAGCAGCCCCCCCCAGGGCAGGCCCGGCTACACCTTC
size: many; V: TRBV15; D: .; J: TRBJ2-2; CDR3: CATSRGNSPTGELFF; DNA: TGTGCCACCAGCAGAGGAAACAGTCCAACCGGGGAGCTGTTTTTT
size: many; V: TRBV5-1; D: .; J: TRBJ2-1; CDR3: CASTPGRGGDEQFF; DNA: TGCGCCAGTACACCGGGCAGGGGAGGTGATGAGCAGTTCTTC
size: few; V: TRBV7-9; D: TRBD2; J: TRBJ2-5; CDR3: CASSLGSSGVQETQYF; DNA: TGTGCCAGCAGCCTGGGGTCTAGCGGGGTCCAAGAGACCCAGTACTTC
size: .; V: TRBV6-6; D: TRBD1; J: TRBJ2-5; CDR3: CASERPGGETQYF; DNA: TGTGCCAGTGAACGACCAGGGGGAGAGACCCAGTACTTC
size: .; V: TRBV5-5; D: .; J: TRBJ2-3; CDR3: CASSLESTDTQYF; DNA: TGTGCCAGCAGCTTGGAGAGCACAGATACGCAGTATTTT
size: many; V: TRBV7-9; D: .; J: TRBJ1-1; CDR3: CASSPSLVTEAFF; DNA: TGTGCCAGCAGCCCCTCACTAGTCACTGAAGCTTTCTTT
size: many; V: TRBV24-1; D: TRBD2; J: TRBJ2-2; CDR3: CATSDSGTSGGRDTGELFF; DNA: TGTGCCACCAGTGATTCCGGGACTAGCGGGGGCCGGGACACCGGGGAGCTGTTTTTT
size: many; V: TRBV5-4; D: TRBD1; J: TRBJ1-1; CDR3: CASSSRGQGNTEAFF; DNA: TGTGCCAGCAGCTCAAGGGGACAGGGGAACACTGAAGCTTTCTTT
size: few; V: TRBV12-3/TRBV12-4; D: TRBD1; J: TRBJ1-6; CDR3: CASSQSGTGGSPLHF; DNA: TGTGCCAGCAGTCAATCCGGGACAGGGGGTTCACCCCTCCACTTT
size: many; V: TRBV7-3; D: .; J: TRBJ2-3; CDR3: CASSPTRNTDTQYF; DNA: TGTGCCAGCAGCCCGACTAGAAACACAGATACGCAGTATTTT
size: many; V: TRBV5-6; D: TRBD1; J: TRBJ2-2; CDR3: CASSPTGAPNTGELFF; DNA: TGTGCCAGCAGCCCCACAGGGGCCCCGAACACCGGGGAGCTGTTTTTT
size: many; V: TRBV5-1; D: .; J: TRBJ2-3; CDR3: CASSLAYVTDTQYF; DNA: TGCGCCAGCAGCTTGGCGTACGTTACAGATACGCAGTATTTT
size: many; V: TRBV6-1; D: .; J: TRBJ2-1; CDR3: CASLETAELTYNEQFF; DNA: TGTGCCTCGCTCGAGACGGCGGAACTAACCTACAATGAGCAGTTCTTC
size: .; V: TRBV20-1; D: TRBD1; J: TRBJ1-4; CDR3: CSAPLYRGGEKLFF; DNA: TGCAGTGCTCCACTCTACAGGGGAGGTGAAAAACTGTTTTTT
size: many; V: TRBV7-3; D: .; J: TRBJ2-1; CDR3: CASSPGTPREQFF; DNA: TGTGCCAGCAGCCCCGGGACCCCCCGTGAGCAGTTCTTC
size: many; V: TRBV12-3/TRBV12-4; D: .; J: TRBJ1-2; CDR3: CASSFSLGGNYGYTF; DNA: TGTGCCAGCAGTTTTTCTCTTGGGGGGAACTATGGCTACACCTTC
size: many; V: TRBV11-2; D: .; J: TRBJ1-6; CDR3: CASSLSSYNSPLHF; DNA: TGTGCCAGCAGCTTGAGCTCCTATAATTCACCCCTCCACTTT
size: many; V: TRBV12-3/TRBV12-4; D: TRBD1; J: TRBJ1-5; CDR3: CASSYTGGGGQPQHF; DNA: TGTGCCAGCAGCTATACAGGGGGCGGGGGTCAGCCCCAGCATTTT
size: many; V: TRBV20-1; D: TRBD1; J: TRBJ2-5; CDR3: CSARMGGQATQETQYF; DNA: TGCAGTGCTAGAATGGGGGGACAGGCGACCCAAGAGACCCAGTACTTC
size: many; V: TRBV5-1; D: .; J: TRBJ2-3; CDR3: CASSLAQVGTDTQYF; DNA: TGCGCCAGCAGCTTGGCCCAGGTTGGCACAGATACGCAGTATTTT